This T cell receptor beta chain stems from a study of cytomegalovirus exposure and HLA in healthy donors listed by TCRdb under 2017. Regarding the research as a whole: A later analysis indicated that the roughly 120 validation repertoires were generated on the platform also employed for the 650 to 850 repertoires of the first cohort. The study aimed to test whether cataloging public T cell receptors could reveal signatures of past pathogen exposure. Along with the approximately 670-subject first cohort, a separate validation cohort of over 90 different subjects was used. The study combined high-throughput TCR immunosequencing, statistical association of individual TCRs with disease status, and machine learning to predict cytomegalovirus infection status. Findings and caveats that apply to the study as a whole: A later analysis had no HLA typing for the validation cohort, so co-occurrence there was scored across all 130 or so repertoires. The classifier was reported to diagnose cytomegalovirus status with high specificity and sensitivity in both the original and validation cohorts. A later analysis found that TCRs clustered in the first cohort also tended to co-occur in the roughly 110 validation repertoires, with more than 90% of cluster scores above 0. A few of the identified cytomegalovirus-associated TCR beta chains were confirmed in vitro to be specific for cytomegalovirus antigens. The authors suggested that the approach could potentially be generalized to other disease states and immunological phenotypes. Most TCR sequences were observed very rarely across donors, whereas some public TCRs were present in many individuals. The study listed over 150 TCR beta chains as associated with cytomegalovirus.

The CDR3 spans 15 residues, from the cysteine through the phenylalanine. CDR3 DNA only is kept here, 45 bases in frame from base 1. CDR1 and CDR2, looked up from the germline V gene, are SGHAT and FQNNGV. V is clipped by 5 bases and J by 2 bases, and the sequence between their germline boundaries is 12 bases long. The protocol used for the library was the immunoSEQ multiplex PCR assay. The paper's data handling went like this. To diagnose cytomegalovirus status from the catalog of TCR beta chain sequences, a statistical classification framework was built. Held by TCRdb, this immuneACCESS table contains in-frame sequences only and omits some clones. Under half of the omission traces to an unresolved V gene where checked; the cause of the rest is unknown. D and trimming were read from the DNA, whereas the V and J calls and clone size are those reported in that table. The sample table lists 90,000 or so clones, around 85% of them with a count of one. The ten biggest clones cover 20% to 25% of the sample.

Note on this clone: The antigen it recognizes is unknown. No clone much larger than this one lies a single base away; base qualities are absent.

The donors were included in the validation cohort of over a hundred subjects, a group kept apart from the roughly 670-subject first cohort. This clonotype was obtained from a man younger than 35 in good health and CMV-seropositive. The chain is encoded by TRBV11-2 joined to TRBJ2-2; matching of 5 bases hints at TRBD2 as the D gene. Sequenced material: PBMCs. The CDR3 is CASSDRTRNTGELFF. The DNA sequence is TGTGCCAGCAGCGATAGGACTCGAAACACCGGGGAGCTGTTTTTT.